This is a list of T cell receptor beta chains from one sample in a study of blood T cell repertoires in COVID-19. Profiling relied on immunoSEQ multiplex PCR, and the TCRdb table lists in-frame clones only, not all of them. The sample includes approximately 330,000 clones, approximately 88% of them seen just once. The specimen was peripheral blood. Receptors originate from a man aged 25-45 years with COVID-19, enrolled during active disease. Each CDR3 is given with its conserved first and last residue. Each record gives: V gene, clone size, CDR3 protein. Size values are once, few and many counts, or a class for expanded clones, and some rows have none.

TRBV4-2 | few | CASSGALTNTGELFF
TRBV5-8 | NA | CASSLVGSILHF
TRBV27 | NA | CASRMNRDRPYEQYF
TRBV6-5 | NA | CASSSRGWSTEAFF
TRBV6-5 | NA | CASSARQGRGYEQYF
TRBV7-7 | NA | CASSPQGVFNEQFF
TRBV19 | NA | CASSTRDRGTYEQYF
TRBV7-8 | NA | CASSQVANNEQFF
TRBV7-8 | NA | CASSLDLVYNEQFF
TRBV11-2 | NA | CASSLPYPGTGGFNEQFF
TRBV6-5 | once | CASSYQGLSGNTIYF
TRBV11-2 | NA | CASSPGLGGNTIYF
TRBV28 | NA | CASRSGTYEQYF
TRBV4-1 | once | CASSHPGQSETQYF
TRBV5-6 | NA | CASSLQGARRTDTQYF
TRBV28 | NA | CASSTSGGMGYTF
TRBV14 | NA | CASSHAHRAGGYGYTF
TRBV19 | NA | CASSVTGGGTEAFF
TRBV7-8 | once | CASSLTTGTYSGNTIYF
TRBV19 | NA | CASNRIDGPRDTEAFF
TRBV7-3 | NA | CASSLGDRDQETQYF
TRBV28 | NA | CASSSTVHYGYTF
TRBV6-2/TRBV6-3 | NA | CASTPDRGNQPQHF
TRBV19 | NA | CASSYYFEQFF
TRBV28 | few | CASTDIGQGSYEQYF
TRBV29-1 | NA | CSSDRGGADTQYF
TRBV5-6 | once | CASSPGGATNTGELFF
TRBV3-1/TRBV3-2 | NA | CASSYGTGPEAFF
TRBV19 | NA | CASSRQAGGQGPNSPLHF
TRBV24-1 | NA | CATSVGQGTEAFF
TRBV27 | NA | CASSLLPSGGAETQYF
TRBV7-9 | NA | CASSLFWTSGRPDTQYF
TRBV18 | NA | CASSPTGTLYEQYF